This T cell receptor beta chain was sequenced during a study of CD8+ T cells in alopecia areata. Study-wide background: Oral tofacitinib, 5 to 10 mg twice daily, was given in an open-label trial.

After isolation, RNA underwent reverse transcription to generate cDNA as the sequencing template. Assay used: immunoSEQ multiplex PCR; TCRdb lists only in-frame clones, some missing. The sample has around 60,000 clones, 35% to 55% seen once. As concerns this clone: The antigen remains undetermined.

Described treatment: oral pan-JAK inhibitor, 5-10 mg twice daily. CDR3 size: 11 residues. V was cut by 6 bases and J by 15 bases, with 15 bases left in between. Germline V gene data show CDR1 as MNHNY and CDR2 as SVGAGI (reference sequence). Points from the study as a whole: Sequenced scalp T cells also include alphabeta T cells resident in normal skin.

The receptor's source is a human donor with alopecia areata. The rearrangement uses TRBV6-6 and TRBJ2-1; D is unclear. The sample in question was CD8+ T cells sorted from blood, obtained at approximately week 36, from a patient treated with tofacitinib. Here the CDR3 reads CASSIEVSWFF. As DNA, the CDR3 is TGTGCCAGCAGCATTGAAGTCAGTTGGTTCTTC.